A selection of T cell receptor beta chains follows, all from one sample in a study of Ad26.COV2.S vaccination and SARS-CoV-2 variants. Sequenced by immunoSEQ multiplex PCR; TCRdb stores in-frame clones only, minus some. The sample has more than 300,000 clones, 86% seen once. This material consisted of peripheral blood, taken in a trial of Ad26.COV2.S vaccine versus placebo. These receptors were collected from a person aged 18-65 years who received the Ad26.COV2.S COVID-19 vaccine or a placebo. Both conserved end residues are part of each CDR3. Each record gives: D gene, V gene, J gene, clone size, CDR3 protein, CDR3 DNA. A D gene is named only where the DNA matches it firmly. Rows may omit the clone size; those that give it use once, few, many or a size class.

-,TRBV9,TRBJ1-1,-,CASSAGTGRGDTEAFF,TGTGCCAGCAGCGCCGGAACAGGGAGGGGGGACACTGAAGCTTTCTTT
TRBD1,TRBV6-5,TRBJ1-4,-,CASSYGSATGAEKLFF,TGTGCCAGCAGTTACGGGAGCGCGACAGGGGCTGAAAAACTGTTTTTT
-,TRBV3-1/TRBV3-2,TRBJ2-3,-,CASSQTRDSCTDTQYF,TGTGCCAGCAGCCAAACCAGGGATTCCTGTACAGATACGCAGTATTTT
TRBD1,TRBV4-3,TRBJ1-1,-,CASSQDRGGTSTEAFF,TGCGCCAGCAGCCAAGACAGGGGGGGCACGTCGACTGAAGCTTTCTTT
-,TRBV5-1,TRBJ2-5,once,CASSLRETQYF,TGCGCCAGCAGCTTGAGAGAGACCCAGTACTTC
-,TRBV7-9,TRBJ2-2,-,CASSLVGELFF,TGTGCCAGCAGCTTAGTCGGGGAGCTGTTTTTT
-,TRBV6-2/TRBV6-3,TRBJ2-7,-,CASSSPPYEQYF,TGTGCCAGCAGTTCTCCGCCCTACGAGCAGTACTTC
TRBD1,TRBV9,TRBJ1-1,-,CASSAPPGQLNAEAFF,TGTGCCAGCAGCGCTCCCCCGGGACAGTTGAACGCTGAAGCTTTCTTT
-,TRBV7-2,TRBJ2-5,-,CASSSRGQETQYF,TGTGCCAGCAGCTCTAGGGGCCAAGAGACCCAGTACTTC
TRBD2,TRBV7-8,TRBJ2-3,-,CASSPQGREGDTQYF,TGTGCCAGCAGCCCCCAGGGCAGGGAGGGAGATACGCAGTATTTT
TRBD1,TRBV7-2,TRBJ1-4,-,CASRLTGVKEKLFF,TGTGCCAGCAGGTTGACAGGGGTGAAAGAAAAACTGTTTTTT
TRBD1,TRBV7-8,TRBJ2-1,-,CASSFEGQDYNEQFF,TGTGCCAGCAGCTTCGAAGGACAGGACTACAATGAGCAGTTCTTC
-,TRBV18,TRBJ1-2,few,CASSPIGDGYTF,TGTGCCAGCTCACCGATCGGCGATGGCTACACCTTC
-,TRBV6-5,TRBJ2-3,-,CASKGDPWGTDTQYF,TGTGCCAGCAAAGGGGACCCTTGGGGAACAGATACGCAGTATTTT
-,TRBV5-1,TRBJ1-4,-,CASSFGGATNEKLFF,TGCGCCAGCAGCTTTGGAGGGGCAACTAATGAAAAACTGTTTTTT
TRBD1,TRBV6-5,TRBJ2-1,-,CASSPGGPTYNEQFF,TGTGCCAGCAGTCCAGGGGGACCCACCTACAATGAGCAGTTCTTC
-,TRBV9,TRBJ2-2,few,CASSVYREDANTGELFF,TGTGCCAGCAGCGTCTACAGGGAGGATGCGAACACCGGGGAGCTGTTTTTT
-,TRBV7-2,TRBJ2-3,-,CASTPRRGMADTQYF,TGTGCCAGCACGCCGAGGAGGGGGATGGCAGATACGCAGTATTTT
-,TRBV5-1,TRBJ2-2,-,CASSLRVGAGELFF,TGCGCCAGCAGCTTGAGAGTCGGAGCCGGGGAGCTGTTTTTT
-,TRBV20-1,TRBJ2-5,-,CSASRGGSRGETQYF,TGCAGTGCTAGTCGGGGCGGGTCAAGGGGGGAGACCCAGTACTTC
-,TRBV24-1,TRBJ2-1,few,CATSSGQPRDEQFF,TGTGCCACCAGTTCGGGACAACCTAGGGATGAGCAGTTCTTC
TRBD1,TRBV29-1,TRBJ1-4,-,CSVGEDRGLEKLFF,TGCAGCGTGGGGGAGGACAGGGGGCTGGAAAAACTGTTTTTT
-,TRBV30,TRBJ1-5,-,CAWARAGDQPQHF,TGTGCCTGGGCCAGGGCGGGTGATCAGCCCCAGCATTTT
-,TRBV5-1,TRBJ1-2,once,CASSLDPASHYGYTF,TGCGCCAGCAGTCTAGACCCCGCCAGCCACTATGGCTACACCTTC
-,TRBV29-1,TRBJ2-7,-,CSAMRGWGSYEQYF,TGCAGCGCAATGCGGGGATGGGGCTCCTACGAGCAGTACTTC
-,TRBV5-1,TRBJ2-3,-,CASSGVTDTQYF,TGCGCCAGCAGCGGGGTCACAGATACGCAGTATTTT
TRBD1,TRBV29-1,TRBJ2-1,-,CSVAPGTGGNEQFF,TGCAGCGTTGCGCCAGGGACAGGGGGAAATGAGCAGTTCTTC
-,TRBV4-1,TRBJ1-4,-,CASSPRLGAADEKLFF,TGCGCCAGCAGCCCCAGGCTTGGGGCGGCGGACGAAAAACTGTTTTTT
-,TRBV7-2,TRBJ1-2,-,CASSLVVEARANYGYTF,TGTGCCAGCAGCTTAGTCGTCGAGGCCAGAGCTAACTATGGCTACACCTTC
-,TRBV7-2,TRBJ2-2,-,CASSLESTGELFF,TGTGCCAGCAGCTTAGAATCCACCGGGGAGCTGTTTTTT
TRBD1,TRBV2,TRBJ1-1,-,CASSQQGITEAFF,TGTGCCAGCAGTCAACAGGGGATAACTGAAGCTTTCTTT
TRBD1,TRBV7-9,TRBJ2-7,-,CASRGDSYEQYF,TGTGCCAGCAGAGGGGACAGCTACGAGCAGTACTTC
-,TRBV30,TRBJ2-7,-,CAWRVLSLSYEQYF,TGTGCCTGGAGAGTCCTATCTTTATCCTACGAGCAGTACTTC
-,TRBV6-6,TRBJ2-3,-,CASSYSDTTDTQYF,TGTGCCAGCAGTTACTCGGACACCACAGATACGCAGTATTTT
-,TRBV9,TRBJ2-2,-,CASSVKGTLTTPTYGELFF,TGTGCCAGCAGCGTAAAGGGGACATTGACGACCCCGACCTACGGGGAGCTGTTTTTT
-,TRBV29-1,TRBJ1-2,-,CSVDPGYGYTF,TGCAGCGTTGATCCCGGGTATGGCTACACCTTC
-,TRBV3-1/TRBV3-2,TRBJ2-3,-,CASSLLELGGGTQYF,TGTGCCAGCAGCCTTCTCGAGTTAGGGGGGGGTACGCAGTATTTT
-,TRBV4-3,TRBJ2-5,once,CASSQDTVGEETQYF,TGCGCCAGCAGCCAAGATACCGTGGGTGAAGAGACCCAGTACTTC
-,TRBV7-6,TRBJ2-1,-,CASSLQGYSSYNEQFF,TGTGCCAGCAGCTTACAGGGGTATTCTTCCTACAATGAGCAGTTCTTC
-,TRBV20-1,TRBJ1-2,-,CSASSIGDYGYTF,TGCAGTGCTAGTTCTATCGGGGACTATGGCTACACCTTC
-,TRBV19,TRBJ1-5,few,CASSIEGRIYSNQPQHF,TGTGCCAGTAGTATAGAGGGGCGGATCTATAGCAATCAGCCCCAGCATTTT
-,TRBV7-8,TRBJ2-1,-,CASSFGAATYNEQFF,TGTGCCAGCAGCTTCGGCGCTGCGACATACAATGAGCAGTTCTTC
-,TRBV7-3,TRBJ2-2,-,CASSSGVNTGELFF,TGTGCCAGCAGCTCGGGGGTGAACACCGGGGAGCTGTTTTTT
-,TRBV19,TRBJ2-7,-,CASSIALRERPYEQYF,TGTGCCAGTAGTATAGCATTAAGGGAGCGACCCTACGAGCAGTACTTC
-,TRBV2,TRBJ1-1,-,CASSERRNTEAFF,TGTGCCAGCAGTGAACGGAGGAACACTGAAGCTTTCTTT
TRBD1,TRBV18,TRBJ1-3,-,CASSPIGTGNSGNTIYF,TGTGCCAGCTCACCAATCGGGACAGGGAACTCTGGAAACACCATATATTTT